This T cell receptor beta chain comes out of a study of T cell changes during pregnancy in multiple sclerosis. The germline gives CDR1 SNHLY, CDR2 FYNNEI. The ends were cut back, 6 bases at V and 2 bases at J, with 22 bases in the middle. CDR3 size: 17 residues. The protocol was immunoSEQ multiplex PCR, while the TCRdb copy is restricted to in-frame clones and leaves out a portion. The sample consists of almost 65,000 clones, 80% to 95% of them appearing once. Sample: peripheral blood, taken in the first trimester of pregnancy. The rearrangement joins TRBV2 to TRBJ1-2, with a tentative D call TRBD1 (6 bases). The source is a female donor with multiple sclerosis, enrolled in a pregnancy study. The CDR3 region has the DNA TGTGCCAGCAGGCCATTGGGGGCGGGGGTGGCGAACTATGGCTACACCTTC. It is translated as CASRPLGAGVANYGYTF.